The following is a TCR beta chain sequence with its context. Per germline, CDR1 KGHSH and CDR2 LQKENI. The ends were cut back, 5 bases at V and 3 bases at J, with 13 bases in the middle. This CDR3 has 15 residues. These data originate in a study of control samples from healthy donors and cancer patients. TCRdb's copy holds only in-frame clones and misses some; the assay was immunoSEQ multiplex PCR. The data contain under 100,000 clones, roughly 93% of them seen just once; the ten biggest clones take up nearly 1.5%. The sequence was obtained from a woman aged 25 to 39 in good health. Sequenced sample: blood. The V gene is TRBV18, the J gene TRBJ1-4; a weak D match, TRBD1 (5 bases). CDR3 in amino acids: CASSSRDSSNEKLFF. The CDR3 DNA is TGTGCCAGCTCATCACGCGACAGTTCTAATGAAAAACTGTTTTTT.